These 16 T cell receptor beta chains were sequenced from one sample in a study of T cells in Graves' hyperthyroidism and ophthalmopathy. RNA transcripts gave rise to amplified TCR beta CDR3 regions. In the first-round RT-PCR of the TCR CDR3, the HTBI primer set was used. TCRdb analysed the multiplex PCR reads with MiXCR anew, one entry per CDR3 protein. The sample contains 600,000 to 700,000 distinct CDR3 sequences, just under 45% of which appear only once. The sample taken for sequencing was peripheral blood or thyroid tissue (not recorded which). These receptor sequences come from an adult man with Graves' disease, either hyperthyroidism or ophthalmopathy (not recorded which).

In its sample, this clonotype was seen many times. In DNA form, the CDR3 reads TGTGCCAGCAGCCAGCTGGACGGCAGCGAGCAGTACTTC. Encoded protein: CASSQLDGSEQYF. The genes are TRBV7-9 and TRBJ2-7; no firm D call. Deletions cut 5 bases from V and 6 bases from J, with 14 bases between. The V gene's germline CDR1 is SEHNR and CDR2 FQNEAQ (reference sequence). This CDR3 has 13 residues.

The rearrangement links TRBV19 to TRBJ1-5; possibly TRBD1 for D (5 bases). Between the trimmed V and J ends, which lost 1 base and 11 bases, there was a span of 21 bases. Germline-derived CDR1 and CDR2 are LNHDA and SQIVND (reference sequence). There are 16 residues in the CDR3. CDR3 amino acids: CASSIAGTSVEETQHF. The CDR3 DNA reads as TGTGCCAGTAGTATAGCGGGGACTAGCGTGGAGGAGACCCAGCATTTT.

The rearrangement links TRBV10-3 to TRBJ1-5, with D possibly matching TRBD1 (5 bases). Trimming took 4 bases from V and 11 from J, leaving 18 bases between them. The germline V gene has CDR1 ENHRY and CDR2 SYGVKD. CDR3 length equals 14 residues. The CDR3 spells CAISARPGPEAQHF. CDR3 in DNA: TGTGCCATCAGTGCACGGCCAGGGCCCGAGGCCCAGCATTTT.

CDR3 in amino acids: CATSRAGTGPNYGYTF. The CDR3 nucleotides read TGTGCCACCAGCAGAGCCGGGACAGGGCCCAACTATGGCTACACCTTC. This chain joins TRBV15 and TRBJ1-2; 9 bases match TRBD1. The CDR3 is made up of 16 amino acids. V lost 1 base to trimming and J lost 2 bases; unmatched junction nucleotides: 5. The germline gives CDR1 LNHNV, CDR2 YYDKDF (reference sequence).

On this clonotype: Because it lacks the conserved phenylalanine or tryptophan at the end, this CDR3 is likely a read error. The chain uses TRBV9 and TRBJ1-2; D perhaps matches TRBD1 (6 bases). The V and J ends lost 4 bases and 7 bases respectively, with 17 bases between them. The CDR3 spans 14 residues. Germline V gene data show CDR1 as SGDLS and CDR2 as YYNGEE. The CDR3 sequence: CASSRTKQGSGYTS. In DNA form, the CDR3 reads TGTGCCAGCAGCCGCACCAAACAGGGATCTGGCTACACCTCC.

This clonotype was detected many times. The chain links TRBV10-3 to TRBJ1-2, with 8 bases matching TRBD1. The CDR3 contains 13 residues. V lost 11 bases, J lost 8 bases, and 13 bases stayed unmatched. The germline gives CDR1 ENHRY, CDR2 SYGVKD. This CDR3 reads CAVLDRAQGGYTF. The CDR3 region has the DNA TGTGCCGTACTGGACAGGGCCCAGGGAGGCTACACCTTC.

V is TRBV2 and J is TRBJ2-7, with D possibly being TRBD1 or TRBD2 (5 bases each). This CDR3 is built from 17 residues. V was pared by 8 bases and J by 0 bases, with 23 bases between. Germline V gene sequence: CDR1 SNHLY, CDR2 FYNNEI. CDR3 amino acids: CASSPYIPGRSSYEQYF. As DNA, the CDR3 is TGTGCCAGCTCACCGTACATCCCGGGACGGAGCTCCTACGAGCAGTACTTC. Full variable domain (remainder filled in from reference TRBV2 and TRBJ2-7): EPEVTQTPSHQVTQMGQEVILRCVPISNHLYFYWYRQILGQKVEFLVSFYNNEISEKSEIFDDQFSVERPDGSNFTLKIRSTKLEDSAMYFCASSPYIPGRSSYEQYFGPGTRLTVT.

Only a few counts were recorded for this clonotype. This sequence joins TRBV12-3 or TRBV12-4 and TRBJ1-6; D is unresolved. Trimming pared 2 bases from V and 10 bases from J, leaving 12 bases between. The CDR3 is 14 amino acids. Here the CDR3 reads CASSLRSDQSPLHF. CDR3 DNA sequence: TGTGCCAGCAGTTTAAGGTCGGATCAGTCACCCCTCCACTTT.

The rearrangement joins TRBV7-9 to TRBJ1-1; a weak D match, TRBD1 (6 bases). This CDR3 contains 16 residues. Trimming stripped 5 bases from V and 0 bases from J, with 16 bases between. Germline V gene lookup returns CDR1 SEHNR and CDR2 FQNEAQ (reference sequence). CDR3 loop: CASSPKGQSLNTEAFF. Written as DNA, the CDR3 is TGTGCCAGCAGCCCAAAAGGACAGAGCCTGAACACTGAAGCTTTCTTT.

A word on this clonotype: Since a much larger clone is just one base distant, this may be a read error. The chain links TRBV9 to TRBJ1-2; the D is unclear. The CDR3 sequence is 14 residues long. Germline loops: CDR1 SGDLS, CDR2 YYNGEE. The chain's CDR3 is CASGVAAGNYGYTF. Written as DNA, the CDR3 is TGTGCCAGCGGCGTAGCGGCGGGTAACTATGGCTACACCTTC.

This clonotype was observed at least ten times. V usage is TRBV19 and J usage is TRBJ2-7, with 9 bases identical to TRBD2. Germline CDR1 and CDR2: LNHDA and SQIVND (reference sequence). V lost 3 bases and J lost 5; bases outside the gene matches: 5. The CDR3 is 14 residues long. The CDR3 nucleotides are TGTGCCAGTAGTATCAGCGGGGGGCTGAACGAGCAGTACTTC. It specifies CASSISGGLNEQYF.

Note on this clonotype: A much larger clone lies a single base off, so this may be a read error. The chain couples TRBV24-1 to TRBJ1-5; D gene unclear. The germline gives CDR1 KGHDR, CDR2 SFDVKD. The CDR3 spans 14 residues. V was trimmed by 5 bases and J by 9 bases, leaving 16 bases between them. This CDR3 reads CATSGAYTPWPQHF. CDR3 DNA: TGTGCCACCAGTGGCGCCTATACACCATGGCCCCAGCATTTT.

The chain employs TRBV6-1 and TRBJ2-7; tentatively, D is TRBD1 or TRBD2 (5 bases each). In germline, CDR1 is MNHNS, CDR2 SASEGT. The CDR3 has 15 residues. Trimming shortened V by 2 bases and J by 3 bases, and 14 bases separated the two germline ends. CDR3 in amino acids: CASSEWYMRGYEQYF. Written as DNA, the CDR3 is TGTGCCAGCAGTGAATGGTATATGAGGGGCTACGAGCAGTACTTC.

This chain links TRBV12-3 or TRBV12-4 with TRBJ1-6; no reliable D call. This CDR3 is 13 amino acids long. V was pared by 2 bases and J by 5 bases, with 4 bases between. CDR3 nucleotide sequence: TGTGCCAGCAGTTTAATGGATAATTCACCCCTCCACTTT. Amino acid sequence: CASSLMDNSPLHF.

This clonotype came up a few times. CDR3 DNA: TGTGCCAGCGAGGGAACGAAGGGCACTGAAGCTTTCTTT. Translated, it gives CASEGTKGTEAFF. The chain combines TRBV25-1 with TRBJ1-1; D gene ambiguous. CDR1 MGHDK and CDR2 SYGVNS come from the germline V gene. V lost 8 bases and J lost 4, with 14 bases in between. The CDR3 runs to 13 residues.

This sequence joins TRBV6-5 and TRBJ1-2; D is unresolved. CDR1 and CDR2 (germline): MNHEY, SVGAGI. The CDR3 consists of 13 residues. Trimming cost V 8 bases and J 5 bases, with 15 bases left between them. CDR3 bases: TGTGCCAGCCGGCCGGAGACAAGTTATGGCTACACCTTC. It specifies CASRPETSYGYTF.